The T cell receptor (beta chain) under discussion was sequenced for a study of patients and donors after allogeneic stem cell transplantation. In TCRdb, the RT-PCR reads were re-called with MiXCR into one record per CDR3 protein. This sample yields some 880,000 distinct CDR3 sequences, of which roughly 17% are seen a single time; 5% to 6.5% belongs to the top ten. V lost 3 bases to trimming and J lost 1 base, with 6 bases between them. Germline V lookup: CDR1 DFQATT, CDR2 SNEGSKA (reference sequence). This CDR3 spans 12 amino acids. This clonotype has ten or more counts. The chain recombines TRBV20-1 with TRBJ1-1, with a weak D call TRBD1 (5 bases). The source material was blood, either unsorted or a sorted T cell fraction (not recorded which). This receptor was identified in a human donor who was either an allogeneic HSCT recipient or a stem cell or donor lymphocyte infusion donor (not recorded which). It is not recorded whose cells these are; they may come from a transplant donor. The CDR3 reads CSASQGNTEAFF. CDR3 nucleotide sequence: TGCAGTGCTAGCCAGGGGAACACTGAAGCTTTCTTT.